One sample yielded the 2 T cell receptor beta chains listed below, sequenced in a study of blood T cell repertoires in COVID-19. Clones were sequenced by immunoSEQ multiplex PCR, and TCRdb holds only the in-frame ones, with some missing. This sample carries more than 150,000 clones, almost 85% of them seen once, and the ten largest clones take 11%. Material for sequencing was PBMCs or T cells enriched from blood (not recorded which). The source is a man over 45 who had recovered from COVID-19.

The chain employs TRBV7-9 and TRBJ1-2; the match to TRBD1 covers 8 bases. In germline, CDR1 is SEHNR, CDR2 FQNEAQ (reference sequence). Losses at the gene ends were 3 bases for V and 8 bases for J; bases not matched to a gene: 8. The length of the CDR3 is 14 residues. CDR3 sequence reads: CASSLGQARRGYTF. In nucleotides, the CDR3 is TGTGCCAGCAGCTTGGGACAGGCCAGGCGGGGCTACACCTTC.

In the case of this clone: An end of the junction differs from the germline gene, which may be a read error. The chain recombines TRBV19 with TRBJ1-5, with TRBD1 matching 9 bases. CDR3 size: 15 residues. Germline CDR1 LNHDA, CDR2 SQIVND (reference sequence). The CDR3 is CASRAPQGAGQPQHF. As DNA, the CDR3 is TGTGCGAGTAGGGCTCCACAGGGGGCAGGTCAGCCCCAGCATTTT.